This entry concerns a single T cell receptor beta chain. Sequencing involved patients with CD8+CD57+ cell expansion previously shown by flow cytometry. These data come from a study of CD8+CD57+ T cells in acquired aplastic anemia. This CDR3 is built from 12 residues. V dropped 5 bases and J dropped 14; count of bases not matched to a gene: 4. Germline V lookup: CDR1 MNHEY, CDR2 SVGAGI. The template for TCR beta VDJ and CDR3 sequence profiling was genomic DNA. TCRdb re-derived calls from the reads in MiXCR, one entry per CDR3 protein. The repertoire holds around 290,000 distinct CDR3 sequences, with 45% to 65% as singletons.

The sequence was collected from a human donor with aplastic anemia. Sequenced material: sorted CD4+, CD8+, or CD8+CD57+ T cells (not recorded which) from PBMCs. This rearrangement joins TRBV6-5 to TRBJ1-6; 9 bases match TRBD1. CDR3 sequence reads: CASSGTGSTLHF. CDR3 coding DNA: TGTGCCAGCAGTGGGACAGGGTCAACCCTCCACTTT.